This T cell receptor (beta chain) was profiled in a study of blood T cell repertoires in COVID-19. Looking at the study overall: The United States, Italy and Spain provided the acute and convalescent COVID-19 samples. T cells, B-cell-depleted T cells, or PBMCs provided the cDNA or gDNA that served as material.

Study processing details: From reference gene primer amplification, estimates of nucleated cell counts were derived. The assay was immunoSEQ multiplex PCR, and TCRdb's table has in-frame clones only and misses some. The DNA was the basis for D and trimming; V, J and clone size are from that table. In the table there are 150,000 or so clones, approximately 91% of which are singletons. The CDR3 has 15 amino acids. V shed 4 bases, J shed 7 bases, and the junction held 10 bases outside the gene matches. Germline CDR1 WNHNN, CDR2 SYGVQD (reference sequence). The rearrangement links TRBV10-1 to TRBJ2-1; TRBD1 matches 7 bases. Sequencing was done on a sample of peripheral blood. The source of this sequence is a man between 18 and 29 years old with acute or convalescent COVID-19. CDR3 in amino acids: CASSAAGGINNEQFF. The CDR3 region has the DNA TGCGCCAGCAGTGCGGCAGGGGGTATTAATAATGAGCAGTTCTTC.